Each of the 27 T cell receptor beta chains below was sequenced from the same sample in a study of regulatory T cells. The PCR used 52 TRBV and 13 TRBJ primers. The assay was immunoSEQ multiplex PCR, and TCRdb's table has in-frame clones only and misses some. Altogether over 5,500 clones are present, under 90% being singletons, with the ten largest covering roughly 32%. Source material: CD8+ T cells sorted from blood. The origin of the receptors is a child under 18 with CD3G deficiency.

The CDR3 DNA follows: TGTGCCAGCAGCCCAGACAGGTCCGCTTACAATGAGCAGTTCTTC. This translates into CASSPDRSAYNEQFF. The chain links TRBV11-2 to TRBJ2-1, with D tentatively TRBD1 (6 bases). The CDR3 totals 15 residues. Germline V CDR1 and CDR2: SGHAT, FQNNGV. V lost 5 bases and J 4 bases, leaving 15 bases between the germline ends.

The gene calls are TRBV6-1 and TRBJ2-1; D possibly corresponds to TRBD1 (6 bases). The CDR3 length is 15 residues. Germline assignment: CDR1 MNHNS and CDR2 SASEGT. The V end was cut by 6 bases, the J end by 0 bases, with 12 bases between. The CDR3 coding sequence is TGTGCCAGCAGCCGGACAGAGAGCTCCTACAATGAGCAGTTCTTC. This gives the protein CASSRTESSYNEQFF.

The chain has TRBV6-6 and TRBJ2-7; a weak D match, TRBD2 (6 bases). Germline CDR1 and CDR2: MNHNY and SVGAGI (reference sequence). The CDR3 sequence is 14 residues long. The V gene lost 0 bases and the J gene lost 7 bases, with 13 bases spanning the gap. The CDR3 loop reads CASSYSGSLGEQYF. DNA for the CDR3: TGTGCCAGCAGTTACTCCGGGAGCTTGGGAGAGCAGTACTTC.

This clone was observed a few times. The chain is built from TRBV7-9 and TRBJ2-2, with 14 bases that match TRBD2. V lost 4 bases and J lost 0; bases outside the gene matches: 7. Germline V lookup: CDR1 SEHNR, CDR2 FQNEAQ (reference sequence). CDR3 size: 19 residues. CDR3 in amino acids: CASSSRTSGRYTNTGELFF. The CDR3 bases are TGTGCCAGCAGCTCGAGGACTAGCGGGAGGTATACGAACACCGGGGAGCTGTTTTTT.

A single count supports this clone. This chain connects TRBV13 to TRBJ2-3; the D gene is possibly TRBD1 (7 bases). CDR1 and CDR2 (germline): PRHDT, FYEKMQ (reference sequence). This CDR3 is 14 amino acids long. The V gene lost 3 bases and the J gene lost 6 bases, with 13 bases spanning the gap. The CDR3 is CASSLTGSGDTQYF. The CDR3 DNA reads TGTGCCAGCAGCTTGACAGGGAGCGGGGATACGCAGTATTTT.

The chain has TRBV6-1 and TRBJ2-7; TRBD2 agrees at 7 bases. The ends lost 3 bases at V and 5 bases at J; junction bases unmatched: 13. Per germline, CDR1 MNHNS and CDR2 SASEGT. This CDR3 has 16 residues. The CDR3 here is CASSDTFWRESHEQYF. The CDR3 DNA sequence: TGTGCCAGCAGTGACACTTTCTGGCGGGAGTCCCACGAGCAGTACTTC.

CDR3 residues: CASSWDRNEQYF. The DNA for the CDR3 is TGTGCCAGCAGCTGGGACAGGAACGAGCAGTACTTC. The rearrangement joins TRBV7-9 to TRBJ2-7; 8 nucleotides line up with TRBD1. Trimming took 4 bases from V and 5 from J; bases not matched to a gene: 1. This CDR3 comprises 12 residues. In germline, CDR1 is SEHNR, CDR2 FQNEAQ (reference sequence).

The CDR3 DNA reads as TGTGCCAGCAGCTCTTCTAGGGGGGGTTACAATGAGCAGTTCTTC. Amino acids: CASSSSRGGYNEQFF. V and J are TRBV7-9 and TRBJ2-1; possible D gene TRBD2, 7 bases. The V and J ends lost 4 bases and 4 bases respectively, with 14 bases between them. Germline V CDR1 and CDR2: SEHNR, FQNEAQ (reference sequence). CDR3 size: 15 residues.

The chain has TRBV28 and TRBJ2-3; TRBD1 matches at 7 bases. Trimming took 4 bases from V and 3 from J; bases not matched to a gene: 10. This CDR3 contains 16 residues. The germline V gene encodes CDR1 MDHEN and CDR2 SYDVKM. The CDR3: CASSSPRQGSTDTQYF. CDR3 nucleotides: TGTGCCAGCAGTTCCCCCCGACAGGGCTCGACAGATACGCAGTATTTT.

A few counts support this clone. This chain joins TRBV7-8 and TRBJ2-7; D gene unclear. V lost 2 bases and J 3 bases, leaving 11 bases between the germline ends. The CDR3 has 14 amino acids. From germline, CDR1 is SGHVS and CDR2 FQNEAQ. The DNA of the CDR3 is TGTGCCAGCAGCTTACGGACGGTGGGCTACGAGCAGTACTTC. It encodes CASSLRTVGYEQYF.

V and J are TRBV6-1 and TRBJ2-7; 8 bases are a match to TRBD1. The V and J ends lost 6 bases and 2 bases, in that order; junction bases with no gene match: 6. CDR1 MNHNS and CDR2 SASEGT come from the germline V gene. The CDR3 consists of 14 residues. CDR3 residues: CASRIQQGAYEQYF. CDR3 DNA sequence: TGTGCCAGCAGGATCCAACAGGGGGCCTACGAGCAGTACTTC.

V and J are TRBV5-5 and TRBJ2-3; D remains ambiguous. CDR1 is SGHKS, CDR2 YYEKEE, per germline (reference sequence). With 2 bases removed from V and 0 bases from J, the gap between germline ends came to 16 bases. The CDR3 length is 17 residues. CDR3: CASSFDWPPDSTDTQYF. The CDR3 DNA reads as TGTGCCAGCAGCTTCGACTGGCCCCCCGATAGCACAGATACGCAGTATTTT.

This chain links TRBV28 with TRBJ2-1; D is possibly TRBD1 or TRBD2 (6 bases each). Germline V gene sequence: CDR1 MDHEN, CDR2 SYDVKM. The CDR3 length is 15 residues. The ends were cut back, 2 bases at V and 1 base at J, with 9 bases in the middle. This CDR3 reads CASSLRGESYNEQFF. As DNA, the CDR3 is TGTGCCAGCAGTTTAAGGGGGGAATCCTACAATGAGCAGTTCTTC.

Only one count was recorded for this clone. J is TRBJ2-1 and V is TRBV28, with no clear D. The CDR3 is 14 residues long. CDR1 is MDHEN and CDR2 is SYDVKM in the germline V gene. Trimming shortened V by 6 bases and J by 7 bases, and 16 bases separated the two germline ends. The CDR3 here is CASSPGGVWNEQFF. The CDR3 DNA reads TGTGCCAGCAGCCCGGGTGGTGTATGGAATGAGCAGTTCTTC.

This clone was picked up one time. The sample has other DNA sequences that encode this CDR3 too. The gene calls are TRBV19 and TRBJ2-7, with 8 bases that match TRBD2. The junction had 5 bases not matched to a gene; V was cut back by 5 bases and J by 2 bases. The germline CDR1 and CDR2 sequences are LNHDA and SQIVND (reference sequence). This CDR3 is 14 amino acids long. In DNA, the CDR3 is TGTGCCAGTAGTCCGAGCGGGAGCGCCTACGAGCAGTACTTC. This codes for CASSPSGSAYEQYF. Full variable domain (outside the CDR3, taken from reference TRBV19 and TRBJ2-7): DGGITQSPKYLFRKEGQNVTLSCEQNLNHDAMYWYRQDPGQGLRLIYYSQIVNDFQKGDIAEGYSVSREKKESFPLTVTSAQKNPTAFYLCASSPSGSAYEQYFGPGTRLTVT.

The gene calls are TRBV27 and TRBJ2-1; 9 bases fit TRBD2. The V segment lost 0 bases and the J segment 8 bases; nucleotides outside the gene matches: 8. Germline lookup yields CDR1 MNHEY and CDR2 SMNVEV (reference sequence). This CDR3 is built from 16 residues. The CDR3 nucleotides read TGTGCCAGCAGTTTATCCGGCGGGAGGGTCCCCCATGAGCAGTTCTTC. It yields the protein CASSLSGGRVPHEQFF.

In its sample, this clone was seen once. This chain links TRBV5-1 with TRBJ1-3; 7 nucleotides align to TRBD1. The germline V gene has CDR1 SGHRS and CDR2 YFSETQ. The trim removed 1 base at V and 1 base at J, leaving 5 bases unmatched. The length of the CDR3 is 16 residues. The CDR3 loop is CASSLPRGGSGNTIYF. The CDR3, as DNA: TGCGCCAGCAGCTTGCCCAGGGGGGGATCTGGAAACACCATATATTTT.

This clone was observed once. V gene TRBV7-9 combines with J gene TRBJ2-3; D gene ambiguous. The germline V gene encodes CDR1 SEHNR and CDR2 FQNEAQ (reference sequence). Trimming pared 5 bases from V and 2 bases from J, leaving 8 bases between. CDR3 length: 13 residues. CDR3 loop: CASSSSTTDTQYF. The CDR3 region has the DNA TGTGCCAGCAGCAGTTCTACCACAGATACGCAGTATTTT.

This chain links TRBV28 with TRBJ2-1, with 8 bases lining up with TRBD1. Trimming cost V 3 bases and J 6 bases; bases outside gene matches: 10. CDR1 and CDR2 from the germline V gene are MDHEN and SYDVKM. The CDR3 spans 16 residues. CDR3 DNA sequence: TGTGCCAGCAGTTTCATCCTCGCAGGGGGCATCAATGAGCAGTTCTTC. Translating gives CASSFILAGGINEQFF.

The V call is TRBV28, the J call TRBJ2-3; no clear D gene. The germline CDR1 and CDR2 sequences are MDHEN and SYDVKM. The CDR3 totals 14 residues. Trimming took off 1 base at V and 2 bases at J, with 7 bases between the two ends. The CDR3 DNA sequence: TGTGCCAGCAGTTTATCCTCATACACAGATACGCAGTATTTT. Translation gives CASSLSSYTDTQYF.

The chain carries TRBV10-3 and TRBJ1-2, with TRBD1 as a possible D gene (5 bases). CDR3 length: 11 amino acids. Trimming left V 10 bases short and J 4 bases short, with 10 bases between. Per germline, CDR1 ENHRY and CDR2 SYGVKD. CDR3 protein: CATRTRYGYTF. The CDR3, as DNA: TGTGCCACCAGGACACGCTATGGCTACACCTTC.

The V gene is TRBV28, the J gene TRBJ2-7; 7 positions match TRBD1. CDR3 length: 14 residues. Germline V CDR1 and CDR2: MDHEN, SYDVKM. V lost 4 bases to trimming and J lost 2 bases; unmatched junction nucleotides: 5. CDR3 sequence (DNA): TGTGCCAGCAGTTCGGACAGGCCAACCTACGAGCAGTACTTC. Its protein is CASSSDRPTYEQYF.

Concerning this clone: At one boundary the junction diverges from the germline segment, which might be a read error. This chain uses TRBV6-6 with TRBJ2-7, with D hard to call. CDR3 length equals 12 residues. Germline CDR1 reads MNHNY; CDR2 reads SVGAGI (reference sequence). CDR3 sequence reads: CASSGVPNDVFF. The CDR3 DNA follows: TGTGCCAGCAGCGGCGTCCCCAACGATGTTTTCTTC.

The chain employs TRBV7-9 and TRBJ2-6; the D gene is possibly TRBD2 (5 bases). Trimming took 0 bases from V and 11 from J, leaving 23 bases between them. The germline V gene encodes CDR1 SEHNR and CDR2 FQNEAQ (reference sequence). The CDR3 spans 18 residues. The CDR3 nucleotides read TGTGCCAGCAGCTTAGCGAGGGTGAGGACGGTGGGTCAGGACGTCCTGACTTTC. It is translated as CASSLARVRTVGQDVLTF.

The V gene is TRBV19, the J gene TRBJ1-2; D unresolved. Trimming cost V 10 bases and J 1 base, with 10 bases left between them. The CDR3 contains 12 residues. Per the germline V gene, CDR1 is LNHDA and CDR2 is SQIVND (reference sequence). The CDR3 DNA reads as TGTGCCACCTTCACCCATAACTATGGCTACACCTTC. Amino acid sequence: CATFTHNYGYTF.

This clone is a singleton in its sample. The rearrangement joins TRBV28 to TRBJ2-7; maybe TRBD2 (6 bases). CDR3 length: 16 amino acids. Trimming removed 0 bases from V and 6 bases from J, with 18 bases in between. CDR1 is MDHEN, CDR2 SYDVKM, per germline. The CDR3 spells CASSLWAGSLNREQYF. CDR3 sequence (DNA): TGTGCCAGCAGTTTATGGGCGGGAAGCCTCAACCGCGAGCAGTACTTC.

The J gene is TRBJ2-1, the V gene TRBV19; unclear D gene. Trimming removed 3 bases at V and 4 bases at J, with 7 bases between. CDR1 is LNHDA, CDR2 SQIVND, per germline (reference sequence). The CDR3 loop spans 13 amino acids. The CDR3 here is CASSITLYNEQFF. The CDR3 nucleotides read TGTGCCAGTAGTATCACCCTATACAATGAGCAGTTCTTC.